This T cell receptor beta chain appears in the sequencing data of a study of cytomegalovirus exposure and HLA in healthy donors. Study-wide results and limits: Most TCRs appeared rarely, but some public TCRs recurred in many donors. Accounts indicate the classifier identified cytomegalovirus status with strong specificity and sensitivity.

Sequencing was performed with immunoSEQ multiplex PCR; in TCRdb, only in-frame clones are kept and a portion is missing. The table lists 98,000 or so clones, 95% of them singletons, with roughly 0.67% in the top ten. Turning to this clone: Its antigen is undetermined.

V lost 4 bases to trimming and J lost 3 bases; unmatched junction nucleotides: 5. The CDR3 is made up of 15 amino acids. Germline V lookup: CDR1 SNHLY, CDR2 FYNNEI. Sequenced input: PBMCs. The source is a woman aged 18-29 years in good health and CMV-seronegative. The chain is built from TRBV2 and TRBJ1-5; the match to TRBD1 covers 8 bases. The CDR3 protein is CASSGDRSSNQPQHF. The CDR3 coding sequence is TGTGCCAGCAGTGGGGACAGGAGCTCCAATCAGCCCCAGCATTTT.